This is a list of T cell receptor beta chains from one sample in a study of siplizumab effects on memory and regulatory T cells. Sequencing was performed with immunoSEQ multiplex PCR; in TCRdb, only in-frame clones are kept and a portion is missing. The repertoire has tens of thousands of clones, approximately 93% of them found once; the top ten carry roughly 5%. The sequenced sample consisted of CD8+ T cells sorted from blood. These receptors all stem from a human donor in good health. Each CDR3 is given with its conserved first and last residue. Fields, in order: J gene, D gene, clone size, V gene, CDR3 protein, CDR3 DNA. D genes are given only for firm matches. A row's size may be missing; if present it is once, few, many or a size class.

>TRBJ2-3|.|.|TRBV19
CASSSHDSSSTDTQYF
TGTGCCAGTAGTTCCCATGATAGTTCGAGCACAGATACGCAGTATTTT
>TRBJ2-6|.|.|TRBV29-1
CSVEGGHSGANVLTF
TGCAGCGTTGAAGGGGGGCACTCTGGGGCCAACGTCCTGACTTTC
>TRBJ2-2|.|.|TRBV4-2
CASSPLTGELFF
TGTGCCAGCAGCCCCCTAACCGGGGAGCTGTTTTTT
>TRBJ2-5|.|.|TRBV27
CASPAERTVETQYF
TGTGCCAGTCCCGCCGAGAGGACAGTGGAGACCCAGTACTTC
>TRBJ2-3|TRBD2|.|TRBV4-1
CASSQLAGGTDTQYF
TGCGCCAGCAGCCAACTAGCGGGGGGAACAGATACGCAGTATTTT
>TRBJ2-3|TRBD2|.|TRBV27
CASSSQRGGSSADTQYF
TGTGCCAGCAGTTCCCAGCGGGGGGGCTCTAGCGCAGATACGCAGTATTTT
>TRBJ2-7|.|.|TRBV4-3
CASSPGRAYEQYF
TGCGCCAGCAGCCCCGGACGAGCCTACGAGCAGTACTTC
>TRBJ1-6|TRBD1|.|TRBV27
CASSSLQGPVESLHF
TGTGCCAGCAGTTCCTTACAGGGGCCGGTTGAATCCCTCCACTTT
>TRBJ2-5|.|.|TRBV7-6
CASSEQFFSGRTLGETQYF
TGTGCCAGCAGCGAGCAGTTTTTTTCGGGCCGGACTCTAGGGGAGACCCAGTACTTC
>TRBJ2-7|TRBD1|once|TRBV19
CASRLTTGAYEQYF
TGTGCCAGTAGATTAACGACAGGGGCCTACGAGCAGTACTTC
>TRBJ2-5|TRBD1|.|TRBV11-3
CASSSGTGVVETQYF
TGTGCCAGCAGCTCCGGGACAGGGGTGGTGGAGACCCAGTACTTC
>TRBJ1-2|.|.|TRBV4-1
CASSQVTGRYTF
TGCGCCAGCAGCCAAGTTACAGGGCGCTACACCTTC
>TRBJ2-1|TRBD1|once|TRBV6-6
CASSPGQGFNEQFF
TGTGCCAGCAGCCCGGGACAGGGTTTCAATGAGCAGTTCTTC
>TRBJ1-2|.|.|TRBV5-1
CASSLAGNYGYTF
TGCGCCAGCAGCTTGGCCGGTAACTATGGCTACACCTTC
>TRBJ2-1|.|.|TRBV4-2
CASSHYRGGYNEQFF
TGTGCCAGCAGCCACTACAGGGGGGGGTACAATGAGCAGTTCTTC
>TRBJ2-7|.|.|TRBV10-1
CASSDRGYEQYF
TGCGCCAGCAGTGACAGAGGCTACGAGCAGTACTTC
>TRBJ2-5|.|.|TRBV29-1
CSLVPPGGETQYF
TGCAGCCTCGTCCCCCCCGGGGGAGAGACCCAGTACTTC
>TRBJ2-7|TRBD2|few|TRBV18
CASSYGGLAGDGRYEQYF
TGTGCCAGCTCTTACGGAGGACTAGCGGGGGATGGCCGGTACGAGCAGTACTTC
>TRBJ2-1|.|.|TRBV4-2
CASSQDFIAGVNNEQFF
TGTGCCAGCAGCCAAGATTTTATAGCAGGGGTAAACAATGAGCAGTTCTTC
>TRBJ2-5|TRBD2|.|TRBV2
CASDIAGGQETQYF
TGTGCCAGCGATATAGCGGGGGGACAAGAGACCCAGTACTTC